This T cell receptor beta chain emerged from a study of T cells in Graves' hyperthyroidism and ophthalmopathy. This clonotype occurred many times. Its specificity is unknown. The germline V gene encodes CDR1 KGHDR and CDR2 SFDVKD. The CDR3 has 14 residues. Deletions cut 1 base from V and 7 bases from J, with 9 bases between. The source material, RNA transcripts, was used to amplify TCR beta CDR3 regions. The HTBI primer set served for first-round RT-PCR of the TCR CDR3. TCRdb used MiXCR to reprocess the multiplex PCR reads, holding one entry per CDR3 protein. The sample shows roughly 800,000 distinct CDR3 sequences, about 38% of them seen only once. Together with thyroid ultrasound, orbital computed tomography, serum thyroxine and TRAb, clinical symptoms were used for diagnoses. Each 10 ml fresh peripheral blood draw supplied the PBMCs. Study-level points and caveats: Most thyroid clonotypes with frequency above 0.001 were detected in blood.

The sample was blood. V and J are TRBV24-1 and TRBJ2-2, with no clear D. This receptor was identified in a man younger than 35 with Graves' hyperthyroidism. CDR3 sequence (DNA): TGTGCCACCAGTGATTTCCGGGTTGGCGGGGAGCTGTTTTTT. Amino acid sequence: CATSDFRVGGELFF.